The next 28 T cell receptor beta chains were all read from a single sample in a study of blood T cell repertoires in COVID-19. TCRdb keeps only in-frame clones here, not all; method: immunoSEQ multiplex PCR. The data show 95,000 to 100,000 clones, 80% to 95% seen once. The sequencing sample was made of peripheral blood. The receptors shown here come from a man in his fifties with active COVID-19.

This rearrangement joins TRBV10-3 to TRBJ2-3; 9 bases are shared with TRBD2. Germline assignment: CDR1 ENHRY and CDR2 SYGVKD. The CDR3 is made up of 16 amino acids. J gave up 1 base and V 10 bases, and 12 bases lay outside the gene matches. In DNA, the CDR3 is TGTGCCACGCTCGGCGGGAGGGCCGGGGGCACAGATACGCAGTATTTT. Translation gives CATLGGRAGGTDTQYF.

V usage is TRBV19 and J usage is TRBJ2-7, with 7 bases fitting TRBD1. The CDR3 extends over 14 amino acids. The junction had 6 bases not matched to a gene; V was cut back by 5 bases and J by 2 bases. Germline CDR1 LNHDA, CDR2 SQIVND (reference sequence). CDR3 bases: TGTGCCAGTAGTGAACAGGGGTTAGCCTACGAGCAGTACTTC. This sequence encodes CASSEQGLAYEQYF.

The CDR3 nucleotides read TGTGCCAGCAGCGAGACAACAGGGCTTGGGACCGGGGAGCTGTTTTTT. Translated, it gives CASSETTGLGTGELFF. This rearrangement joins TRBV7-9 to TRBJ2-2; D might be TRBD1 (6 bases). This CDR3 has 16 amino acids. V gave up 5 bases and J gave up 5 bases, with 18 bases separating them. The germline gives CDR1 SEHNR, CDR2 FQNEAQ (reference sequence).

The chain uses TRBV5-5 and TRBJ1-5; the D gene is possibly TRBD1 (6 bases). Germline CDR1 and CDR2: SGHKS and YYEKEE (reference sequence). The CDR3 sequence is 14 residues long. With 0 bases removed from V and 7 bases from J, the gap between germline ends came to 11 bases. The CDR3 DNA reads as TGTGCCAGCAGCTTGGGAGGGGGGGAGCAGCCCCAGCATTTT. Protein: CASSLGGGEQPQHF.

This CDR3 reads CASSIRTSSESQYF. The CDR3 nucleotides read TGTGCCAGTAGTATCCGGACTAGCTCGGAGTCCCAGTACTTC. The J gene is TRBJ2-5, the V gene TRBV19, with 8 bases fitting TRBD2. The junction had 9 bases not matched to a gene; V was cut back by 3 bases and J by 9 bases. The germline CDR1 and CDR2 sequences are LNHDA and SQIVND (reference sequence). The CDR3 runs to 14 residues. Full variable domain (missing parts from reference TRBV19 and TRBJ2-5): DGGITQSPKYLFRKEGQNVTLSCEQNLNHDAMYWYRQDPGQGLRLIYYSQIVNDFQKGDIAEGYSVSREKKESFPLTVTSAQKNPTAFYLCASSIRTSSESQYFGPGTRLLVL.

The V and J genes are TRBV19 and TRBJ2-5; TRBD1 is a possible D gene (6 bases). This CDR3 comprises 15 residues. Germline CDR1 is LNHDA and CDR2 is SQIVND (reference sequence). V gave up 5 bases and J gave up 7 bases, with 20 bases separating them. The CDR3: CASSPRWQGTGTQYF. The CDR3 nucleotides are TGTGCCAGTAGTCCACGGTGGCAGGGGACGGGGACCCAGTACTTC.

A single count supports this clone. The CDR3 is CASSEVPTGGIDANVLTF. CDR3 DNA: TGTGCCAGCAGTGAAGTTCCCACAGGGGGCATCGACGCCAACGTCCTGACTTTC. The chain employs TRBV6-1 and TRBJ2-6; 9 positions match TRBD1. The CDR3 loop spans 18 amino acids. Germline CDR1 MNHNS, CDR2 SASEGT. Trimming cost V 1 base and J 7 bases; bases outside gene matches: 11.

The chain couples TRBV5-1 to TRBJ2-7, with 9 bases matching TRBD1. With V trimmed by 4 bases and J by 7 bases, 15 bases remained unmatched. The CDR3 has 16 residues. Per the germline V gene, CDR1 is SGHRS and CDR2 is YFSETQ. In DNA form, the CDR3 reads TGCGCCAGCAGCCAGATGCCGGGACAGGGAGTGGAGGAGCAGTACTTC. This encodes CASSQMPGQGVEEQYF.

The rearrangement joins TRBV3-1 (or the pseudogene TRBV3-2) to TRBJ1-6; TRBD1 matches at 7 bases. This CDR3 is built from 16 residues. CDR1 is LGHDT and CDR2 is YNNKEL in the germline V gene (reference sequence). J was trimmed by 0 bases and V by 4 bases; bases with no gene match: 3. The CDR3 DNA is TGTGCCAGCAGCCCCAGGGGGAGCTCCTATAATTCACCCCTCCACTTT. Protein sequence: CASSPRGSSYNSPLHF.

The rearrangement links TRBV19 to TRBJ2-5; possible D gene TRBD1, 6 bases. The CDR3 is 13 amino acids. The ends were cut back, 6 bases at V and 4 bases at J, with 12 bases in the middle. Germline CDR1 LNHDA, CDR2 SQIVND (reference sequence). The CDR3 loop is CASSREGGETQYF. CDR3 DNA: TGTGCCAGTAGCCGCGAAGGGGGAGAGACCCAGTACTTC.

This clone was picked up one time. The rearrangement links TRBV28 to TRBJ2-7; D possibly corresponds to TRBD2 (5 bases). The germline V and J ends were trimmed by 3 bases and 4 bases, with 19 bases remaining between them. Germline CDR1 reads MDHEN; CDR2 reads SYDVKM. The CDR3 is 16 amino acids. The DNA of the CDR3 is TGTGCCAGCAGTTTTACCCTAGCTGGAACCGGGTACGAGCAGTACTTC. This translates into CASSFTLAGTGYEQYF.

The rearrangement uses TRBV6-1 and TRBJ2-1; 7 nucleotides match TRBD1. The CDR3 contains 14 residues. The trim removed 2 bases at V and 7 bases at J, leaving 5 bases unmatched. From germline, CDR1 is MNHNS and CDR2 SASEGT. The DNA for the CDR3 is TGTGCCAGCAGTGAAAAGGGACAGCGGAATGAGCAGTTCTTC. This gives the protein CASSEKGQRNEQFF.

The J gene is TRBJ2-5, the V gene TRBV24-1; 8 bases are a match to TRBD2. V lost 3 bases to trimming and J lost 5 bases; unmatched junction nucleotides: 10. This CDR3 is built from 16 residues. Germline CDR1 KGHDR, CDR2 SFDVKD. The CDR3 nucleotides are TGTGCCACCAGTGATCGAACCAGGGGCGGGGGGGAGACCCAGTACTTC. As protein: CATSDRTRGGGETQYF.

This sequence joins TRBV18 and TRBJ1-6; 12 positions match TRBD1. The CDR3 is 15 residues long. CDR1 and CDR2 (germline): KGHSH, LQKENI. Germline trimming cut 3 bases from V and 10 bases from J; bases unmatched to any gene: 4. The CDR3, as DNA: TGTGCCAGCTCACCTGGGACAGGGGGCGAATCACCCCTCCACTTT. This codes for CASSPGTGGESPLHF.

The genes are TRBV28 and TRBJ2-3, with 8 nucleotides matching TRBD2. Per germline, CDR1 MDHEN and CDR2 SYDVKM. J lost 2 bases, V lost 7 bases, and 5 bases had no gene match. CDR3 length: 14 residues. The CDR3 DNA reads TGTGCCAGCACCCTAGCGGGTGCCACAGATACGCAGTATTTT. Translating it yields CASTLAGATDTQYF.

The rearrangement uses TRBV6-5 and TRBJ1-1, with D maybe TRBD1 (5 bases). Germline V gene sequence: CDR1 MNHEY, CDR2 SVGAGI. V shed 0 bases and J shed 3 bases, with 11 bases lying between them. The CDR3 totals 15 residues. CDR3 amino acids: CASSYSGGRHTEAFF. CDR3 coding DNA: TGTGCCAGCAGTTACTCGGGGGGGAGGCACACTGAAGCTTTCTTT.

This clone was seen a single time. This chain connects TRBV12-3 or TRBV12-4 to TRBJ2-1; D uncertain. The CDR3 is 12 amino acids. Trimming cost V 6 bases and J 6 bases, with 9 bases left between them. DNA for the CDR3: TGTGCCAGCAGCCTCCCGGGCAATGAGCAGTTCTTC. Amino acid sequence: CASSLPGNEQFF.

The rearrangement uses TRBV18 and TRBJ1-5; possibly TRBD1 for D (6 bases). The germline V gene encodes CDR1 KGHSH and CDR2 LQKENI. The CDR3 is 13 amino acids. V dropped 3 bases and J dropped 5 bases, with 8 bases sitting between them. CDR3 region: CASSPGTHQPQHF. CDR3 nucleotides: TGTGCCAGCTCACCCGGGACACATCAGCCCCAGCATTTT.

This clone was detected a few times. The J gene is TRBJ2-3, the V gene TRBV11-2; possibly TRBD2 for D (6 bases). This CDR3 has 15 residues. V was shortened by 5 bases and J by 0 bases, with 12 bases between the two germline ends. Germline values: CDR1 SGHAT, CDR2 FQNNGV. The CDR3 bases are TGTGCCAGCAGCGTACCCAGCGGGAGCACAGATACGCAGTATTTT. This sequence encodes CASSVPSGSTDTQYF.

The gene calls are TRBV4-1 and TRBJ1-4; D might be TRBD1 (5 bases). CDR1 is MGHRA, CDR2 YSYEKL, per germline. The V end was cut by 0 bases, the J end by 3 bases, with 8 bases between. The CDR3 runs to 15 residues. The chain's CDR3 is CASSQDWGANEKLFF. The CDR3 DNA reads TGCGCCAGCAGCCAAGATTGGGGGGCTAATGAAAAACTGTTTTTT.

The genes are TRBV7-9 and TRBJ2-3; possibly TRBD2 for D (5 bases). There are 14 residues in the CDR3. The V end lost 8 bases, the J end lost 6 bases, and 18 bases lay between the germline ends. Germline lookup yields CDR1 SEHNR and CDR2 FQNEAQ (reference sequence). This chain's CDR3 is CASLLAGGFDTQYF. The CDR3 DNA follows: TGTGCCAGCCTACTCGCTGGAGGTTTCGATACGCAGTATTTT.

The chain is built from TRBV12-3 or TRBV12-4 and TRBJ2-2; unclear D gene. The germline V and J ends were trimmed by 4 bases and 5 bases, with 8 bases remaining between them. CDR3 length: 13 amino acids. This chain's CDR3 is CASSYGATGELFF. The CDR3 DNA reads TGTGCCAGCAGTTACGGAGCGACCGGGGAGCTGTTTTTT.

The genes are TRBV6-5 and TRBJ2-7; TRBD1 aligns across 10 bases. Trimming took 6 bases from V and 6 from J; bases not matched to a gene: 8. Germline CDR1 is MNHEY and CDR2 is SVGAGI. The CDR3 is made up of 14 amino acids. The CDR3 nucleotides are TGTGCCAGCAGACAAGGGACAGGGGTTAGCGAGCAGTACTTC. This encodes CASRQGTGVSEQYF.

V is TRBV18 and J is TRBJ1-2; D remains ambiguous. The germline CDR1 and CDR2 sequences are KGHSH and LQKENI. The CDR3 is 12 residues long. The germline V and J ends were trimmed by 4 bases and 4 bases, with 7 bases remaining between them. CDR3 protein: CASSLGSYGYTF. CDR3 DNA sequence: TGTGCCAGCTCACTTGGGAGCTATGGCTACACCTTC.

This chain links TRBV5-4 with TRBJ2-3, with D perhaps matching TRBD1 (6 bases). Germline V gives CDR1 SGHNT, CDR2 YYREEE (reference sequence). V gave up 4 bases and J gave up 3 bases, with 15 bases separating them. The CDR3 loop spans 15 amino acids. CDR3: CASSRDGQLTDTQYF. The CDR3 DNA is TGTGCCAGCAGCCGGGATGGACAGTTAACAGATACGCAGTATTTT.

J is TRBJ2-1 and V is TRBV5-1, with D possibly TRBD2 on 5 matching bases. V shed 5 bases and J shed 5 bases, with 20 bases lying between them. Per germline, CDR1 SGHRS and CDR2 YFSETQ. This CDR3 has 16 residues. The CDR3 sequence: CASRPGEHYLNNEQFF. Written as DNA, the CDR3 is TGCGCCAGCAGACCTGGGGAGCACTACCTTAACAATGAGCAGTTCTTC.

J is TRBJ1-1 and V is TRBV30; 10 bases map to TRBD1. V shed 1 base, J shed 6 bases, and the junction held 11 bases outside the gene matches. Germline V lookup: CDR1 GTSNPN, CDR2 SVGIG (reference sequence). The CDR3 extends over 16 amino acids. The DNA of the CDR3 is TGTGCCTGGAGTGAAAGACCGGGACAGGGGAGGCCTGAAGCTTTCTTT. Its protein is CAWSERPGQGRPEAFF.

V is TRBV19 and J is TRBJ2-7; 9 positions match TRBD1. Unmatched junction bases numbered 6, after V lost 5 bases and J lost 7 bases. Germline values: CDR1 LNHDA, CDR2 SQIVND (reference sequence). The CDR3 is made up of 13 amino acids. The CDR3 nucleotides are TGTGCCAGTAGTCCTTCCGGGACAGGGGAGCAGTACTTC. Translated: CASSPSGTGEQYF.